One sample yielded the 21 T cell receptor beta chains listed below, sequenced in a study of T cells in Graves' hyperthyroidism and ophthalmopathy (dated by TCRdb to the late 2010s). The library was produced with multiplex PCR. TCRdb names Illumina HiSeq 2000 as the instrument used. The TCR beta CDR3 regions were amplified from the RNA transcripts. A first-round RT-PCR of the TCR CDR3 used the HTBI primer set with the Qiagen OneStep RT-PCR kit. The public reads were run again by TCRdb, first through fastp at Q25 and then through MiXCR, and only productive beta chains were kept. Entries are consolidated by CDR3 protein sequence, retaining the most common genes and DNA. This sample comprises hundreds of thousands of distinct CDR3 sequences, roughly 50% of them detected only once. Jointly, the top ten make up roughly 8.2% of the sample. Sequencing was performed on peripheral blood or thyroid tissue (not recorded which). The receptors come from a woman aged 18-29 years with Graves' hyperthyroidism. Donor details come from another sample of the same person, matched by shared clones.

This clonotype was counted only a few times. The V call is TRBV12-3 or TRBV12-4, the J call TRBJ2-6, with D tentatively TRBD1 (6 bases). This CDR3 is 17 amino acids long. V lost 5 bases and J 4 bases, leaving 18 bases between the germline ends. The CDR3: CASSHRSTGFGANVLTF. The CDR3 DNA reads TGTGCCAGCAGTCACCGAAGTACAGGGTTCGGGGCCAACGTCCTGACTTTC.

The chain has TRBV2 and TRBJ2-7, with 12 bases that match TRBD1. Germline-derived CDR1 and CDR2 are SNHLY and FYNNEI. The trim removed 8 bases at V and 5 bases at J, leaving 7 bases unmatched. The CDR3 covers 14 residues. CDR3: CASSRDRGRDEQYF. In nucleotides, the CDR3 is TGTGCCAGCTCGAGGGACAGGGGGCGGGACGAGCAGTACTTC.

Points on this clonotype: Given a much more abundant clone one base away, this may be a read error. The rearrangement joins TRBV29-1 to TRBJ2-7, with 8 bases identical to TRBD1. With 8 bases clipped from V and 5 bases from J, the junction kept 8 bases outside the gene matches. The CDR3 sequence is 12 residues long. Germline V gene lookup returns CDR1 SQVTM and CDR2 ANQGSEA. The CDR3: CSTRTGSDEQYF. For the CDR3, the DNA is TGCAGCACTAGGACAGGGTCGGACGAGCAGTACTTC.

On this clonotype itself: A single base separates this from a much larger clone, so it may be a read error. CDR3 DNA: TGTGCCAGCAGCTTAGGAAACGGCTACGAGCAGTACTTC. This gives the protein CASSLGNGYEQYF. V usage is TRBV13 and J usage is TRBJ2-7; D uncertain. This CDR3 is built from 13 residues. Trimming took 0 bases from V and 3 from J, leaving 6 bases between them. CDR1 is PRHDT, CDR2 FYEKMQ, per germline (reference sequence).

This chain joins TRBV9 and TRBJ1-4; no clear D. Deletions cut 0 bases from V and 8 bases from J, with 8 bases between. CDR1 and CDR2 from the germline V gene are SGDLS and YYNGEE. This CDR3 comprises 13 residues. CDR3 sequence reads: CASSVGLQEKLFF. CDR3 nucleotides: TGTGCCAGCAGCGTAGGGCTACAGGAAAAACTGTTTTTT.

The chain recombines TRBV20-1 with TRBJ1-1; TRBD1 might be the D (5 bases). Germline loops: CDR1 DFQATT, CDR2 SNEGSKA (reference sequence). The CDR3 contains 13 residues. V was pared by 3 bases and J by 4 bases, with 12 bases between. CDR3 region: CSASGGASTEAFF. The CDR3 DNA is TGCAGTGCTAGCGGGGGTGCTAGCACTGAAGCTTTCTTT.

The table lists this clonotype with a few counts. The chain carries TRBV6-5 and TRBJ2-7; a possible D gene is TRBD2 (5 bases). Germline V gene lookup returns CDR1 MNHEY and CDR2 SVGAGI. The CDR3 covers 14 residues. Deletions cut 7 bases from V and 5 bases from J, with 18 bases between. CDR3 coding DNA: TGTGCCAGCACCTCCCTCCGGGTAGCGAACGAGCAGTACTTC. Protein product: CASTSLRVANEQYF.

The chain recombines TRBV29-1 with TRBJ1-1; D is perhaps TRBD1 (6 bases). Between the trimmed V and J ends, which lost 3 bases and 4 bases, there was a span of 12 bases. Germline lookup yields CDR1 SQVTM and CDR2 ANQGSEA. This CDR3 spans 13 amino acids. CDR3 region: CSVDRGARTEAFF. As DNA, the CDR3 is TGCAGCGTTGATCGGGGGGCGCGCACTGAAGCTTTCTTT.

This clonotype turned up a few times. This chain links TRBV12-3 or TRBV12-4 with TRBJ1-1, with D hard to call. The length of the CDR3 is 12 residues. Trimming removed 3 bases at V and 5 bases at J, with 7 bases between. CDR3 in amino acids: CASSFVDTEAFF. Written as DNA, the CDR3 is TGTGCCAGCAGTTTCGTGGATACTGAAGCTTTCTTT.

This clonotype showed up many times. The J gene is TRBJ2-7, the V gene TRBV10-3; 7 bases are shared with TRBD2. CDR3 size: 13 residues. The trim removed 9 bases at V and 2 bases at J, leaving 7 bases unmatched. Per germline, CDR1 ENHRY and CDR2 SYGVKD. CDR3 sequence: CAILAEEPYEQYF. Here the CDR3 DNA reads TGTGCCATTCTAGCGGAGGAGCCCTACGAGCAGTACTTC.

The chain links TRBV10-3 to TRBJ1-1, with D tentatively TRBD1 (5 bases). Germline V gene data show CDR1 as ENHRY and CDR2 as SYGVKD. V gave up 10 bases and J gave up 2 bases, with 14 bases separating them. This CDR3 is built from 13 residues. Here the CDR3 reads CASSAGPNTEAFF. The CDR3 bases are TGTGCCAGCAGCGCGGGACCTAACACTGAAGCTTTCTTT.

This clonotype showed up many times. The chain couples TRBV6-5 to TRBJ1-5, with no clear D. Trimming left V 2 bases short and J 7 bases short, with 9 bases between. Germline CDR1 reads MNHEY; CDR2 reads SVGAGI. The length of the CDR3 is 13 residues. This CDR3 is CASSYRVGQPQHF. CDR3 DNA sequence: TGTGCCAGCAGTTACAGGGTGGGCCAGCCCCAGCATTTT.

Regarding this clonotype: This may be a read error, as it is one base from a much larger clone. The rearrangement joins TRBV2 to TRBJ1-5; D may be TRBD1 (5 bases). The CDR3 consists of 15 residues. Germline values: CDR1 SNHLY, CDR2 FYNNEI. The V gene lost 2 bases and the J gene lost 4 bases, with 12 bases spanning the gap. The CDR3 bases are TGTGCCAGCAGTGAACAGGGATCGTTTAATCAGCCCCAGCATTTT. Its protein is CASSEQGSFNQPQHF. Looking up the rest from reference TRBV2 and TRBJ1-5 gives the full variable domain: EPEVTQTPSHQVTQMGQEVILRCVPISNHLYFYWYRQILGQKVEFLVSFYNNEISEKSEIFDDQFSVERPDGSNFTLKIRSTKLEDSAMYFCASSEQGSFNQPQHFGDGTRLSIL.

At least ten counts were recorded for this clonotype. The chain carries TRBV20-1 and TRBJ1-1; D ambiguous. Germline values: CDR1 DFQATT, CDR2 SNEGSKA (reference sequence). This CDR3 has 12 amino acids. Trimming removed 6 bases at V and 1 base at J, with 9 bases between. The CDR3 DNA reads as TGCAGTGCCGCCCGCGGGAACACTGAAGCTTTCTTT. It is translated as CSAARGNTEAFF.

CDR3 bases: TGCAGTGCGCGGGACCCCTCGGTTGGGGAGCTGTTTTTT. Translated, it gives CSARDPSVGELFF. V is TRBV29-1 and J is TRBJ2-2; TRBD2 might be the D (6 bases). The CDR3 runs 13 residues. Germline loops: CDR1 SQVTM, CDR2 ANQGSEA.

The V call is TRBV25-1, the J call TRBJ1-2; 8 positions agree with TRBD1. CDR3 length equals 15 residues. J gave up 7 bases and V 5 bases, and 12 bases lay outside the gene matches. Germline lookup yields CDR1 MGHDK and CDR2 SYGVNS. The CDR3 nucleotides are TGTGCCAGCAGTCACCGGGGCAGGGGGCGCACTGGCTACACCTTC. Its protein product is CASSHRGRGRTGYTF.

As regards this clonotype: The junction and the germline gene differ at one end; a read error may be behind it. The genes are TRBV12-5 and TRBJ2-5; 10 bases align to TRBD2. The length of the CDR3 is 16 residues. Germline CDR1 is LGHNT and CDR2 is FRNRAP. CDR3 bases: TGTGCTAGTGCAGAACCGGGACTAGCGTTCCAAGGGACCCAGTACTTC. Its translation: CASAEPGLAFQGTQYF. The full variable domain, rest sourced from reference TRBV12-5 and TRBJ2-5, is DARVTQTPRHKVTEMGQEVTMRCQPILGHNTVFWYRQTMMQGLELLAYFRNRAPLDDSGMPKDRFSAEMPDATLATLKIQPSEPRDSAVYFCASAEPGLAFQGTQYFGPGTRLLVL.

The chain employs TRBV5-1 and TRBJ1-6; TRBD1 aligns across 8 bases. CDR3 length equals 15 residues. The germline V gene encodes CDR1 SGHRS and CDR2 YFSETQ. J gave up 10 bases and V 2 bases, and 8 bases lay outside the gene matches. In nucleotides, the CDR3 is TGCGCCAGCAGCTTCGGCCAGGGGGCGGACTCACCCCTCCACTTT. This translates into CASSFGQGADSPLHF.

CDR3 region: CSVSSGRRFEQYF. The CDR3 DNA reads TGCAGCGTTTCCAGCGGGAGAAGATTTGAGCAGTACTTC. The chain has TRBV29-1 and TRBJ2-5; 8 bases align to TRBD2. The CDR3 loop spans 13 amino acids. The trim removed 5 bases at V and 11 bases at J, leaving 13 bases unmatched. Germline values: CDR1 SQVTM, CDR2 ANQGSEA.

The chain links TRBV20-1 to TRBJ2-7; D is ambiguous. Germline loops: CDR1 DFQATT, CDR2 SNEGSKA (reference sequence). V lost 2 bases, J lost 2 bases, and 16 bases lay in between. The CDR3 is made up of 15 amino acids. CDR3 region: CSARTWAGRTYEQYF. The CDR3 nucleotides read TGCAGTGCTAGAACCTGGGCCGGAAGGACCTACGAGCAGTACTTC.

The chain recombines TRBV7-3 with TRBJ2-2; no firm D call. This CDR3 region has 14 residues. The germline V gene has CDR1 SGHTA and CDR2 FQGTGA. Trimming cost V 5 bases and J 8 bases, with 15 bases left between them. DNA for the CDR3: TGTGCCAGCAGCCCTGTCCGGGTTAGGGGGGAGCTGTTTTTT. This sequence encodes CASSPVRVRGELFF.